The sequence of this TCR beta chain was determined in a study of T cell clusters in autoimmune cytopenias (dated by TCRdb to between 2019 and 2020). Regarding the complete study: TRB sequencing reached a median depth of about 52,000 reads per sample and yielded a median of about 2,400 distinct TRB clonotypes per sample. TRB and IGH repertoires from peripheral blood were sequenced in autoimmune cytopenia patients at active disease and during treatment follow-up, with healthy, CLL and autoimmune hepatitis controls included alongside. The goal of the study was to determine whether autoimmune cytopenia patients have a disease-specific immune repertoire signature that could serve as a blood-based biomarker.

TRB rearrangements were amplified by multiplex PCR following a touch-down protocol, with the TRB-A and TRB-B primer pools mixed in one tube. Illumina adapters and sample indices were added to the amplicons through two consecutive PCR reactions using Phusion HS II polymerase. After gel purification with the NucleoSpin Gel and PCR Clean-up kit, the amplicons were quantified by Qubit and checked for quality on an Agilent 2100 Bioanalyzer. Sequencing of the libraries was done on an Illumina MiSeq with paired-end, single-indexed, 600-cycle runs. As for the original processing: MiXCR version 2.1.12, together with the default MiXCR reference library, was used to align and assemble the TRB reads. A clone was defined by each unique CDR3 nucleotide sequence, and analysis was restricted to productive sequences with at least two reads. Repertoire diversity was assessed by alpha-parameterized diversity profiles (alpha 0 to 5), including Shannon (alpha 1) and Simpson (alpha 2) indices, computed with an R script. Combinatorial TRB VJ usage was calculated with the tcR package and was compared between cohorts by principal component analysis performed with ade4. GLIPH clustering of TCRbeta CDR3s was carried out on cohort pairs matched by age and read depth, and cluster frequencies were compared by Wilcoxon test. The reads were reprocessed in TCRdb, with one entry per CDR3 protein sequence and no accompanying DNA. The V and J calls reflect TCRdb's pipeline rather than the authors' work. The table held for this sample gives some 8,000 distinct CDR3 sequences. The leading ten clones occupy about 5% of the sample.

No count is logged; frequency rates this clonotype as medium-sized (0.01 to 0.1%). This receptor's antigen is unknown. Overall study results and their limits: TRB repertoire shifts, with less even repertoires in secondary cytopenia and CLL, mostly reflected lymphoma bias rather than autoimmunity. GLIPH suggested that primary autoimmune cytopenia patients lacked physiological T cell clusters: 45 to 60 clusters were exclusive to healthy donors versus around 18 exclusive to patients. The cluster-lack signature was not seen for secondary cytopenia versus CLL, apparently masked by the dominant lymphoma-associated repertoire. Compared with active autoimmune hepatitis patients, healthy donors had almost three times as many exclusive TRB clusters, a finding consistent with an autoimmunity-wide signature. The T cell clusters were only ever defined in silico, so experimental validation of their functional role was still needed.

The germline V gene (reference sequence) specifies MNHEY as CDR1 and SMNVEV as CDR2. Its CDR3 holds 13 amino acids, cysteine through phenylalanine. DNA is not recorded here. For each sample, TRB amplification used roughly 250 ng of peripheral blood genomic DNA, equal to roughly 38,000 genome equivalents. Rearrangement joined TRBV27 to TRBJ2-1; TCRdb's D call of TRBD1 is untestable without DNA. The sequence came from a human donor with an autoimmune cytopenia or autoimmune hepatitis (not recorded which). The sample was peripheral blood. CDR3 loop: CASSRDSHNEQFF.